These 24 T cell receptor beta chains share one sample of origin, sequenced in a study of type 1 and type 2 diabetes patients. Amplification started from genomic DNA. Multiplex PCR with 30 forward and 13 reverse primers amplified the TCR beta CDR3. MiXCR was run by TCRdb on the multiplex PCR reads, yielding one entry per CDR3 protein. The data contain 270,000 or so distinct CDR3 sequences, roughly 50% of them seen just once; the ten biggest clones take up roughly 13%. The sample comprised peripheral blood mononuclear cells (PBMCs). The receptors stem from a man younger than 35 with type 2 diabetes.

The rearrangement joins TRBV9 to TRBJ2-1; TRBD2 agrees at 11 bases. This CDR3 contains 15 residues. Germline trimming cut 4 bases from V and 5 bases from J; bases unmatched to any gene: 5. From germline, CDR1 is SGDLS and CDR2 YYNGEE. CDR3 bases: TGTGCCAGCAGCAGTAGCGGGGGGGATCACAATGAGCAGTTCTTC. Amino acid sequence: CASSSSGGDHNEQFF.

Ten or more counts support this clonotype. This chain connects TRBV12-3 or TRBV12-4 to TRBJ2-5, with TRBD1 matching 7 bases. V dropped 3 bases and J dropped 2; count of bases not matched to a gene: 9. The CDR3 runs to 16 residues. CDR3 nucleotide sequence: TGTGCCAGCAGTTTTTGGTCGTCAGGGGGTCAAGAGACCCAGTACTTC. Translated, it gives CASSFWSSGGQETQYF.

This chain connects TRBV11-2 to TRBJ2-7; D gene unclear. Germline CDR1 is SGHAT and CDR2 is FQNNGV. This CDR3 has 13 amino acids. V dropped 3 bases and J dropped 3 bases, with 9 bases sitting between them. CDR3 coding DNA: TGTGCCAGCAGCTTGGCTACCCTCTACGAGCAGTACTTC. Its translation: CASSLATLYEQYF.

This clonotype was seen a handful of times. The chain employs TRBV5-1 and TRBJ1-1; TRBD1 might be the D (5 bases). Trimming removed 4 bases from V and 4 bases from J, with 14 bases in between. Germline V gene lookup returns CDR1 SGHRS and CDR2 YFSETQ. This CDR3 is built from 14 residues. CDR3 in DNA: TGCGCCAGCAGCCTAGCAGGGAGAACCACTGAAGCTTTCTTT. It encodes CASSLAGRTTEAFF.

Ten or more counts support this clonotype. In DNA, the CDR3 is TGTGCCTGGAGTGTAAGCGGGACTGAGCAGTACTTC. Translating it yields CAWSVSGTEQYF. The chain joins TRBV30 to TRBJ2-7, with 7 bases aligning to TRBD2. CDR1 is GTSNPN and CDR2 is SVGIG in the germline V gene (reference sequence). The CDR3 loop spans 12 amino acids. With V trimmed by 0 bases and J by 7 bases, 3 bases remained unmatched.

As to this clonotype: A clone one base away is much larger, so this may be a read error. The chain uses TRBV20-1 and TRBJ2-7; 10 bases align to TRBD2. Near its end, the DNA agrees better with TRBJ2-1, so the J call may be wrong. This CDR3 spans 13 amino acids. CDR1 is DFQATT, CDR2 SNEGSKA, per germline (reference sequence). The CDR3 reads CSAIGLAVYEQFF. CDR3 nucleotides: TGCAGTGCTATCGGACTAGCGGTCTACGAGCAGTTCTTC.

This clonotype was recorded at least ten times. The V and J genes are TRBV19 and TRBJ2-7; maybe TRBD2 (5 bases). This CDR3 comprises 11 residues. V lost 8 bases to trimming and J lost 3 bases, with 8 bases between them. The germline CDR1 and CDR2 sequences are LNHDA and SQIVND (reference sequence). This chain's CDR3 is CASRSGYEQYF. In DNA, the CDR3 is TGTGCCAGTCGAAGCGGCTACGAGCAGTACTTC.

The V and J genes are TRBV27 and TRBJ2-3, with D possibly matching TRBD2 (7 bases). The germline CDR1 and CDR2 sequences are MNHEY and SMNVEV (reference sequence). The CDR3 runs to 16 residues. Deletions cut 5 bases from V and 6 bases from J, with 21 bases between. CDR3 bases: TGTGCCAGCAGTCCTAAGGGGGGGAGGCGCGCCGATACGCAGTATTTT. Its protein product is CASSPKGGRRADTQYF.

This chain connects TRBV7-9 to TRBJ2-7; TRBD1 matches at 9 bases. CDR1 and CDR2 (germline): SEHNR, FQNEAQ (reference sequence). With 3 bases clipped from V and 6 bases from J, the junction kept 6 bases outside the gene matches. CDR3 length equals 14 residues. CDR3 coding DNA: TGTGCCAGCAGCTTTTCGGACAGGGGAGGCGAGCAGTACTTC. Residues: CASSFSDRGGEQYF.

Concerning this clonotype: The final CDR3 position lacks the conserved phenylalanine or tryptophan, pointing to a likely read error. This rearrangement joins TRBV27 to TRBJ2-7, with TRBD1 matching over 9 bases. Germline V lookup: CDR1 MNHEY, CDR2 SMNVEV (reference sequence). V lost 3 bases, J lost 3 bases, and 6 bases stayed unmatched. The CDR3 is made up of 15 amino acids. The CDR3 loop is CASSFSGTGYYEQYS. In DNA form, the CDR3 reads TGTGCCAGCAGTTTTTCCGGGACAGGGTACTACGAGCAGTACTCC.

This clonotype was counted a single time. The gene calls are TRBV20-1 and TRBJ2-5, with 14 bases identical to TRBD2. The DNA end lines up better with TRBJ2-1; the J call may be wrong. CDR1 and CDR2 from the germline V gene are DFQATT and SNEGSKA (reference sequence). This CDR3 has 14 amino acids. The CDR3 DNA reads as TGCAGTGCTAGAGTGACTAGCGGGAGGGATGAGCAGTTCTTC. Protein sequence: CSARVTSGRDEQFF.

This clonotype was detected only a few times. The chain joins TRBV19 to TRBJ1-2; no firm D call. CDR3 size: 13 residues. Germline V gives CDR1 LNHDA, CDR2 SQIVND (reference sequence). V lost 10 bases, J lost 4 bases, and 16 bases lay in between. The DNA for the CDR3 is TGTGCCACTAGGCGGGATTCGATCTATGGCTACACCTTC. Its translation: CATRRDSIYGYTF.

CDR3 loop: CASSSRGLAGGYNEQFF. The CDR3 DNA sequence: TGTGCCAGCAGCTCGCGAGGACTAGCGGGAGGATACAATGAGCAGTTCTTC. The chain couples TRBV7-2 to TRBJ2-1; 14 bases map to TRBD2. Looked up from germline, CDR1 is SGHTA and CDR2 is FQGNSA. V lost 4 bases to trimming and J lost 4 bases; unmatched junction nucleotides: 6. The CDR3 runs to 17 residues. The complete variable domain, with remaining parts taken from reference TRBV7-2 and TRBJ2-1, reads GAGVSQSPSNKVTEKGKDVELRCDPISGHTALYWYRQSLGQGLEFLIYFQGNSAPDKSGLPSDRFSAERTGGSVSTLTIQRTQQEDSAVYLCASSSRGLAGGYNEQFFGPGTRLTVL.

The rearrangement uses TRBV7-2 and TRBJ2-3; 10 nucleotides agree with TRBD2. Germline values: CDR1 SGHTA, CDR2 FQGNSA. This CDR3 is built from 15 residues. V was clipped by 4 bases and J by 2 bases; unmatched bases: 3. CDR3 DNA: TGTGCCAGCAGCTCGGGACTAGCGATCACAGATACGCAGTATTTT. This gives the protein CASSSGLAITDTQYF.

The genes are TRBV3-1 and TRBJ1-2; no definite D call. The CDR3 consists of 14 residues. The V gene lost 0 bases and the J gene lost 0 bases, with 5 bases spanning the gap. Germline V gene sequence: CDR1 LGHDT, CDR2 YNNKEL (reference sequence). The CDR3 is CASSQDPSNYGYTF. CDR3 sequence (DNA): TGTGCCAGCAGCCAAGATCCGTCTAACTATGGCTACACCTTC.

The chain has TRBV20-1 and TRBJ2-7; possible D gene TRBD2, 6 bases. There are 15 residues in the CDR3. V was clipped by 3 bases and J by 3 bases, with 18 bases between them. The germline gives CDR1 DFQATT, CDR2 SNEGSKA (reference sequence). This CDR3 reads CSARWRVRSIYEQYF. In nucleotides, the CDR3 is TGCAGTGCTAGGTGGAGGGTGAGGTCGATCTACGAGCAGTACTTC.

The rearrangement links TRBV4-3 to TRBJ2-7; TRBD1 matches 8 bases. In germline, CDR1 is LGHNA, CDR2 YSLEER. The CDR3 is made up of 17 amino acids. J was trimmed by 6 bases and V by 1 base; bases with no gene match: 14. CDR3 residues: CASSQGLGRTGSSEQYF. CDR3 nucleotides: TGCGCCAGCAGCCAAGGGTTAGGGAGGACAGGGTCGAGCGAGCAGTACTTC.

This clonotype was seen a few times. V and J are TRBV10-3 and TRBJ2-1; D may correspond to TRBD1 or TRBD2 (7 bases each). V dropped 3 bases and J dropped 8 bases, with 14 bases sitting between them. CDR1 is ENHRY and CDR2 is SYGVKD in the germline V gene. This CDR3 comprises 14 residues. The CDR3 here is CAISELAGGDEQFF. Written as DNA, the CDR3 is TGTGCCATCAGTGAATTGGCAGGGGGGGATGAGCAGTTCTTC.

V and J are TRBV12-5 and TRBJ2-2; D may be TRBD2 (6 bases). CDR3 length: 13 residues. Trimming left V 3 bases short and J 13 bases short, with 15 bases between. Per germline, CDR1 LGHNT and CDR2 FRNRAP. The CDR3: CASGFLGGIGLFF. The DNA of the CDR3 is TGTGCTAGTGGTTTCTTAGGAGGGATTGGGCTGTTTTTT.

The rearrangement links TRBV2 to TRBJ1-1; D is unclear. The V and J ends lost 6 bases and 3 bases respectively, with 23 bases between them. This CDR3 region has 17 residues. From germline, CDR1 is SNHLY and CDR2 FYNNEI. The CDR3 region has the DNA TGTGCCAGCAGCTTAGTGCAGCCCTTCTCGCGGGACACTGAAGCTTTCTTT. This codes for CASSLVQPFSRDTEAFF. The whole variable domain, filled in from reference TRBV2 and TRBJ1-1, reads EPEVTQTPSHQVTQMGQEVILRCVPISNHLYFYWYRQILGQKVEFLVSFYNNEISEKSEIFDDQFSVERPDGSNFTLKIRSTKLEDSAMYFCASSLVQPFSRDTEAFFGQGTRLTVV.

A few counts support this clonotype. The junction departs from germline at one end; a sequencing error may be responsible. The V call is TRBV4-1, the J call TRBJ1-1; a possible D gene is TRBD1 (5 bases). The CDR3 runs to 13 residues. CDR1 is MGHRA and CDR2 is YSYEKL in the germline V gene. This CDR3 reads CASSQEGRASAGF. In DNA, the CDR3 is TGCGCCAGCAGCCAAGAAGGCAGGGCCAGCGCCGGCTTT.

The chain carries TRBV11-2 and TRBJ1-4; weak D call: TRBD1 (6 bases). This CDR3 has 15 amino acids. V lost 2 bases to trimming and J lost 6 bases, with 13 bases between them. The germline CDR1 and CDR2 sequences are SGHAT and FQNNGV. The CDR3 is CASSLTGRGDEKLFF. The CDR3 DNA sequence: TGTGCCAGCAGCTTAACAGGCAGGGGAGATGAAAAACTGTTTTTT. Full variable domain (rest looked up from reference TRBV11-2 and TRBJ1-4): EAGVAQSPRYKIIEKRQSVAFWCNPISGHATLYWYQQILGQGPKLLIQFQNNGVVDDSQLPKDRFSAERLKGVDSTLKIQPAKLEDSAVYLCASSLTGRGDEKLFFGSGTQLSVL.

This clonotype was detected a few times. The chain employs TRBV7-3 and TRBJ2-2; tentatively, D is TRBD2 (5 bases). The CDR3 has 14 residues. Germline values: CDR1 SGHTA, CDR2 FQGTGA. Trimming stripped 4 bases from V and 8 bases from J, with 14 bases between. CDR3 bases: TGTGCCAGCAGCTGGATAGACGGGAAAGGGGAGCTGTTTTTT. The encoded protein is CASSWIDGKGELFF.

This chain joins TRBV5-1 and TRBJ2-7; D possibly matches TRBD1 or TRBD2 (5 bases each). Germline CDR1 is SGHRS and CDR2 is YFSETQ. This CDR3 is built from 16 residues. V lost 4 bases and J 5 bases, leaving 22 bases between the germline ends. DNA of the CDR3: TGCGCCAGCAGCCAAGGACAACCGGGACGGATAAACGAGCAGTACTTC. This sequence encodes CASSQGQPGRINEQYF.